This T cell receptor beta chain was observed in a study of spatial heterogeneity in lung cancer. At the level of the study: The donors, about 74 patients with untreated early-stage non-small cell lung cancer, provided the samples.

Documented time point: blood at routine non-recurrence follow-up after resection. The authors sequenced whole RNA from tumor, nontumor lung or frozen PBMC without sorting. Remarks on this clonotype: No antigen is known for it.

Every TCR cDNA molecule bore a unique molecular identifier. TCRdb independently ran MiXCR on the 5' RACE reads; one entry per CDR3 protein. The sample shows around 70,000 distinct CDR3 sequences, approximately 8.9% of them seen only once. Regarding the study as a whole: Among blood samples, ubiquitous expanded tumor TCRs appeared more at resection than at follow-up.

This specimen was PBMCs, taken at follow-up. The receptor was derived from a female donor with early-stage non-small cell lung cancer.

CDR3 residues: CASLTGGLTEAFF. DNA for the CDR3: TGTGCCAGCTTGACAGGGGGGTTAACGGAAGCTTTCTTT. The V gene is TRBV2, the J gene TRBJ1-1, with TRBD1 matching over 9 bases. This CDR3 region has 13 residues. Looked up from germline, CDR1 is SNHLY and CDR2 is FYNNEI. Losses at the gene ends were 8 bases for V and 8 bases for J; bases not matched to a gene: 9.